The 8 T cell receptor beta chains presented below share a single source sample, sequenced in a study of OX40 agonist ivuxolimab in advanced cancers. TCRdb's copy holds only in-frame clones and misses some; the assay was immunoSEQ multiplex PCR. The sample contains approximately 13,000 clones, roughly 84% of which appear only once. The sequenced sample was CD4+ or CD8+ T cells sorted from blood, obtained in a trial of the OX40 agonist ivuxolimab. The receptor set was obtained from an adult with an advanced solid tumor such as melanoma, head and neck, liver or kidney cancer.

This chain joins TRBV29-1 and TRBJ1-2; D perhaps matches TRBD1 (5 bases). The CDR3 has 12 amino acids. CDR1 and CDR2 from the germline V gene are SQVTM and ANQGSEA. The V and J ends lost 1 base and 5 bases respectively, with 8 bases between them. CDR3 region: CSVEGTHYGYTF. CDR3 DNA sequence: TGCAGCGTTGAAGGGACACATTATGGCTACACCTTC.

The chain combines TRBV19 with TRBJ1-1, with D unresolved. The CDR3 totals 12 residues. The V end was cut by 3 bases, the J end by 2 bases, with 4 bases between. Germline CDR1 reads LNHDA; CDR2 reads SQIVND (reference sequence). CDR3: CASSIYNTEAFF. The CDR3 DNA reads as TGTGCCAGTAGTATCTATAACACTGAAGCTTTCTTT. Variable domain in full (rest from reference TRBV19 and TRBJ1-1): DGGITQSPKYLFRKEGQNVTLSCEQNLNHDAMYWYRQDPGQGLRLIYYSQIVNDFQKGDIAEGYSVSREKKESFPLTVTSAQKNPTAFYLCASSIYNTEAFFGQGTRLTVV.

V and J are TRBV7-6 and TRBJ1-6; D might be TRBD1 (6 bases). V lost 4 bases to trimming and J lost 7 bases, with 14 bases between them. The length of the CDR3 is 15 residues. Germline V lookup: CDR1 SGHVS, CDR2 FNYEAQ. This chain's CDR3 is CASSSEPGQNSPLHF. The CDR3 bases are TGTGCCAGCAGCTCCGAACCGGGACAAAATTCACCCCTCCACTTT.

This rearrangement joins TRBV2 to TRBJ2-2; D is possibly TRBD2 (5 bases). The ends were cut back, 7 bases at V and 0 bases at J, with 12 bases in the middle. The CDR3 is 15 residues long. Germline V gene sequence: CDR1 SNHLY, CDR2 FYNNEI. The CDR3 region is CASTTGSANTGELFF. The CDR3 DNA is TGTGCCAGCACCACCGGTAGCGCGAACACCGGGGAGCTGTTTTTT.

This chain uses TRBV6-6 with TRBJ2-2; 8 bases agree with TRBD2. The CDR3 runs to 16 residues. V was pared by 2 bases and J by 4 bases, with 6 bases of the junction left unmatched. Germline CDR1 reads MNHNY; CDR2 reads SVGAGI (reference sequence). The CDR3 reads CASSYGAGGGTGELFF. Written as DNA, the CDR3 is TGTGCCAGCAGTTACGGGGCGGGAGGCGGCACCGGGGAGCTGTTTTTT.

CDR3 DNA sequence: TGTGCCAGCTCAACGGGTCCCCAGGCAACTAATGAAAAACTGTTTTTT. Encoded protein: CASSTGPQATNEKLFF. This sequence joins TRBV18 and TRBJ1-4; D call uncertain. The CDR3 sequence is 16 residues long. Looked up from germline, CDR1 is KGHSH and CDR2 is LQKENI. Trimming took 5 bases from V and 0 from J, leaving 13 bases between them.

The gene calls are TRBV6-5 and TRBJ1-6; D might be TRBD1 (5 bases). Trimming shortened V by 7 bases and J by 8 bases, and 15 bases separated the two germline ends. Germline CDR1 is MNHEY and CDR2 is SVGAGI. CDR3 length: 14 amino acids. The CDR3 DNA reads as TGTGCCAGCACCCGGGACGGGAAATATTCACCCCTCCACTTT. This gives the protein CASTRDGKYSPLHF.

V gene TRBV11-2 combines with J gene TRBJ2-7, with D perhaps given as TRBD1 or TRBD2 (5 bases each). The CDR3 loop spans 15 amino acids. Germline V gene data show CDR1 as SGHAT and CDR2 as FQNNGV. The V gene lost 1 base and the J gene lost 4 bases, with 14 bases spanning the gap. The CDR3 region is CASSLGGASAYEQYF. DNA of the CDR3: TGTGCCAGCAGCTTAGGAGGGGCCTCGGCATACGAGCAGTACTTC.